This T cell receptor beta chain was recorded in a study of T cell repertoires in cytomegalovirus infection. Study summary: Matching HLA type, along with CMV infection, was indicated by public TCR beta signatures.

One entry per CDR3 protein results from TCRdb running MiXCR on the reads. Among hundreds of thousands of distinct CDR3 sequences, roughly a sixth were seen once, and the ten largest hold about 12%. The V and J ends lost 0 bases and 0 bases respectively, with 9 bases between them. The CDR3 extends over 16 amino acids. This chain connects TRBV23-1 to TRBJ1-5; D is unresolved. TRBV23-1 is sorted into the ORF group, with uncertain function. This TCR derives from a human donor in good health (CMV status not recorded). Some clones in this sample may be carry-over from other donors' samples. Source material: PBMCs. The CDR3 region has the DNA TGCGCCAGCAGTCAATCAGGAGGCTATAGCAATCAGCCCCAGCATTTT. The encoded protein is CASSQSGGYSNQPQHF.